This TCR beta chain was sequenced in a study of T cell clonality in common variable immunodeficiency. V was clipped by 1 base and J by 1 base, with 10 bases between them. CDR3 size: 15 residues. Germline loops: CDR1 SGHAT, CDR2 FQDESV (reference sequence). The repertoire was sequenced with immunoSEQ multiplex PCR; TCRdb's copy has only in-frame clones and lacks some. Observed in the sample are 25,000 to 30,000 clones, none of them singletons. Remarks on this clone: The antigen is not known. The observed sequence ends 3 residues before the CDR3 terminus, with the missing tail filled in from the germline J gene.

Findings and caveats of the study: In common variable immunodeficiency, TCR beta chains reportedly carried fewer deletions and N-nucleotide insertions. CVID subjects showed higher TCRbeta clonality than healthy controls. CVID subjects shared fewer TCRbeta clones than healthy controls did.

This sequence joins TRBV11-1 and TRBJ1-2; weak D call: TRBD1 (5 bases). The receptor was isolated from a human donor with common variable immunodeficiency. Sequenced: peripheral blood mononuclear cells. The DNA read from the CDR3 is TGTGCCAGCAGCTTAGGGGGCCGGGATAACTATGGC. Protein: CASSLGGRDNYG. The whole CDR3 is CASSLGGRDNYGYTF.